These 25 T cell receptor beta chains originate from one sample sequenced in a study of T cell repertoires in cytomegalovirus infection. Which antigens these TCRs recognize remains unknown. TCRdb called the reads again in MiXCR, with one record for every CDR3 protein. Among roughly 500,000 distinct CDR3 sequences listed, more than 40% were seen once. The starting material was cultured PBMCs, obtained from culture after CMV antigen stimulation. The receptor set was obtained from a human donor in good health (CMV status not recorded). Some clones in this sample may be carry-over from other donors' samples.

This clonotype has just a few counts. The rearrangement joins TRBV7-8 to TRBJ1-5; 8 bases align to TRBD1. The CDR3 is 16 amino acids. The ends lost 2 bases at V and 5 bases at J; junction bases unmatched: 8. From germline, CDR1 is SGHVS and CDR2 FQNEAQ. In DNA form, the CDR3 reads TGTGCCAGCAGCTTAATGAGCAGGGGGCACCATCAGCCCCAGCATTTT. It specifies CASSLMSRGHHQPQHF.

This chain joins TRBV4-3 and TRBJ1-1; TRBD1 aligns across 7 bases. The CDR3 loop spans 16 amino acids. The junction had 9 bases not matched to a gene; V was cut back by 0 bases and J by 5 bases. Germline CDR1 and CDR2: LGHNA and YSLEER. The DNA for the CDR3 is TGCGCCAGCAGCCAAGAGGGTACAGGGGCTTTTACTGAAGCTTTCTTT. Translated, it gives CASSQEGTGAFTEAFF.

V usage is TRBV7-9 and J usage is TRBJ2-1; D is ambiguous. V lost 3 bases, J lost 5 bases, and 11 bases lay in between. The germline gives CDR1 SEHNR, CDR2 FQNEAQ (reference sequence). The CDR3 has 14 amino acids. CDR3 amino acids: CASSFGSPDNEQFF. The CDR3 nucleotides read TGTGCCAGCAGCTTTGGGTCTCCGGACAATGAGCAGTTCTTC.

V and J are TRBV5-4 and TRBJ1-2; D gene ambiguous. With 0 bases removed from V and 4 bases from J, the gap between germline ends came to 10 bases. From germline, CDR1 is SGHNT and CDR2 YYREEE (reference sequence). The CDR3 is made up of 14 amino acids. The CDR3 sequence is CASSLVGQVYGYTF. CDR3 DNA: TGTGCCAGCAGCTTGGTCGGGCAGGTCTATGGCTACACCTTC.

This clonotype showed up just a few times. V is TRBV11-1 and J is TRBJ2-7, with 9 bases identical to TRBD1. Germline CDR1 is SGHAT and CDR2 is FQDESV (reference sequence). This CDR3 region has 16 residues. V trimming: 0 bases; J trimming: 3 bases; junction bases outside the gene matches: 6. Here the CDR3 DNA reads TGTGCCAGCAGCTTAGCCGGGACAGGGACCTACTACGAGCAGTACTTC. This encodes CASSLAGTGTYYEQYF.

The chain is built from TRBV6-2 or TRBV6-3 and TRBJ2-1, with 8 bases identical to TRBD2. V lost 6 bases and J lost 11; bases outside the gene matches: 3. This CDR3 has 11 residues. The V gene's germline CDR1 is MNHEY and CDR2 SVGEGT. In DNA, the CDR3 is TGTGCCAGCAGGATAGCGGGACAGCAGTTCTTC. This encodes CASRIAGQQFF.

The chain is built from TRBV20-1 and TRBJ2-3, with D maybe TRBD1 (5 bases). CDR1 and CDR2 from the germline V gene are DFQATT and SNEGSKA (reference sequence). The length of the CDR3 is 13 residues. V dropped 1 base and J dropped 6 bases, with 11 bases sitting between them. This CDR3 reads CSARVQGPDTQYF. CDR3 nucleotides: TGCAGTGCTAGAGTTCAGGGCCCGGATACGCAGTATTTT.

The chain is built from TRBV7-9 and TRBJ2-1, with D uncertain. Germline assignment: CDR1 SEHNR and CDR2 FQNEAQ (reference sequence). The CDR3 has 15 residues. V lost 6 bases to trimming and J lost 9 bases, with 21 bases between them. The CDR3, as DNA: TGTGCCAGCAGAGGTACCCTAGGATATGGGTCTGAGCAGTTCTTC. Its translation is CASRGTLGYGSEQFF.

This clonotype was seen a handful of times. The chain has TRBV25-1 and TRBJ1-5; the match to TRBD1 covers 8 bases. V lost 0 bases, J lost 0 bases, and 19 bases stayed unmatched. The CDR3 sequence is 22 residues long. The germline CDR1 and CDR2 sequences are MGHDK and SYGVNS. CDR3 coding DNA: TGTGCCAGCAGTGAATACCAGGGGGCAACAACCCCGCCCCAATATAGCAATCAGCCCCAGCATTTT. It codes for CASSEYQGATTPPQYSNQPQHF.

This clonotype was seen repeatedly, ten times or more. This chain links TRBV19 with TRBJ1-5; TRBD1 matches 7 bases. This CDR3 is built from 13 residues. CDR1 LNHDA and CDR2 SQIVND come from the germline V gene (reference sequence). After removal of 9 bases from V and 3 bases from J, the junction contained 5 bases not matched to a gene. The CDR3 coding sequence is TGTGCCAGCAGGGGACAGCACAATCAGCCCCAGCATTTT. Translated: CASRGQHNQPQHF.

The chain links TRBV4-1 to TRBJ2-1; TRBD1 is a possible D gene (5 bases). The germline V gene has CDR1 MGHRA and CDR2 YSYEKL. This CDR3 contains 15 residues. Trimming pared 1 base from V and 6 bases from J, leaving 13 bases between. CDR3 region: CASSQGFPRGNEQFF. CDR3 coding DNA: TGCGCCAGCAGCCAAGGATTCCCTAGGGGCAATGAGCAGTTCTTC.

This clonotype occurred a few times. CDR3 in DNA: TGTGCCAGCTCATCACGAAGACTAGCGGGAGATGAGGTTTACACCGGGGAGCTGTTTTTT. This translates into CASSSRRLAGDEVYTGELFF. V and J are TRBV18 and TRBJ2-2, with 12 positions matching TRBD2. J lost 3 bases, V lost 5 bases, and 16 bases had no gene match. This CDR3 comprises 20 residues. Germline V CDR1 and CDR2: KGHSH, LQKENI. Supplemented by reference TRBV18 and TRBJ2-2, the full variable domain reads NAGVMQNPRHLVRRRGQEARLRCSPMKGHSHVYWYRQLPEEGLKFMVYLQKENIIDESGMPKERFSAEFPKEGPSILRIQQVVRGDSAAYFCASSSRRLAGDEVYTGELFFGEGSRLTVL.

V gene TRBV12-3 or TRBV12-4 combines with J gene TRBJ1-2, with 10 bases that match TRBD1. The CDR3 spans 16 residues. Germline trimming cut 6 bases from V and 1 base from J; bases unmatched to any gene: 8. CDR3 region: CASRPGQGVRNYGYTF. CDR3 sequence (DNA): TGTGCCAGCAGACCTGGACAGGGGGTACGTAACTATGGCTACACCTTC.

This clonotype was counted a few times. V usage is TRBV7-2 and J usage is TRBJ2-1; 7 bases match TRBD1. CDR1 SGHTA and CDR2 FQGNSA come from the germline V gene. The CDR3 has 13 amino acids. J lost 10 bases, V lost 5 bases, and 8 bases had no gene match. The CDR3 nucleotides are TGTGCCAGCAGCCTACGCCGGGACAGCGAGCAGTTCTTC. Translated: CASSLRRDSEQFF.

This chain uses TRBV6-6 with TRBJ1-1, with 8 bases fitting TRBD1. The CDR3 sequence is 15 residues long. Trimming cost V 5 bases and J 4 bases; bases outside gene matches: 9. Germline V gene lookup returns CDR1 MNHNY and CDR2 SVGAGI (reference sequence). CDR3 DNA: TGTGCCAGCAGTGGGAGACAGGGGCTGTTCACTGAAGCTTTCTTT. Translation gives CASSGRQGLFTEAFF.

The rearrangement links TRBV6-6 to TRBJ2-7; 7 nucleotides line up with TRBD2. This CDR3 is built from 16 residues. Germline V gene lookup returns CDR1 MNHNY and CDR2 SVGAGI (reference sequence). J lost 7 bases, V lost 6 bases, and 18 bases had no gene match. The chain's CDR3 is CASSQPGGGRAGEQYF. DNA of the CDR3: TGTGCCAGCAGCCAGCCCGGGGGAGGGAGGGCGGGAGAGCAGTACTTC.

This clonotype has ten or more counts. This chain connects TRBV7-9 to TRBJ2-2, with 7 bases lining up with TRBD2. The V segment lost 4 bases and the J segment 5 bases; nucleotides outside the gene matches: 16. The V gene's germline CDR1 is SEHNR and CDR2 FQNEAQ (reference sequence). This CDR3 comprises 18 residues. For the CDR3, the DNA is TGTGCCAGCAGCTCCCCCCGGGGGGAAGCGGGACTAACCGGGGAGCTGTTTTTT. Translated, it gives CASSSPRGEAGLTGELFF.

This chain uses TRBV6-6 with TRBJ2-7; D is unclear. The CDR3 has 13 amino acids. Germline CDR1 MNHNY, CDR2 SVGAGI (reference sequence). Between the trimmed V and J ends, which lost 4 bases and 7 bases, there was a span of 14 bases. DNA for the CDR3: TGTGCCAGCAGTTTATGGCACTCTGGGGAGCAGTACTTC. It encodes CASSLWHSGEQYF.

The rearrangement joins TRBV20-1 to TRBJ2-7, with TRBD1 matching 10 bases. This CDR3 is built from 14 residues. Per germline, CDR1 DFQATT and CDR2 SNEGSKA (reference sequence). The V gene end was trimmed by 1 base and the J gene end by 7 bases; junction bases not matched to a gene: 7. The CDR3 loop reads CSARAGTGDDEQYF. The CDR3 region has the DNA TGCAGTGCTAGAGCCGGGACAGGGGACGATGAGCAGTACTTC.

This chain joins TRBV12-3 or TRBV12-4 and TRBJ1-1, with D perhaps matching TRBD1 (5 bases). The V end lost 4 bases, the J end lost 10 bases, and 16 bases lay between the germline ends. This CDR3 is 13 amino acids long. CDR3: CASSYGTSLIAFF. DNA for the CDR3: TGTGCCAGCAGTTACGGGACGAGTTTGATAGCTTTCTTT.

This clonotype was counted between two and nine times. The genes are TRBV12-3 or TRBV12-4 and TRBJ2-1; a weak D match, TRBD1 (6 bases). Trimming removed 6 bases at V and 5 bases at J, with 11 bases between. This CDR3 spans 13 amino acids. The chain's CDR3 is CASRWDTNNEQFF. The CDR3 coding sequence is TGTGCCAGCAGATGGGACACCAACAATGAGCAGTTCTTC.

This clonotype showed up just a few times. V is TRBV7-2 and J is TRBJ2-3; 10 positions agree with TRBD2. The CDR3 has 17 residues. With 2 bases clipped from V and 2 bases from J, the junction kept 7 bases outside the gene matches. Looked up from germline, CDR1 is SGHTA and CDR2 is FQGNSA. The CDR3 reads CASSLRASGSSTDTQYF. The CDR3 DNA reads as TGTGCCAGCAGCTTAAGGGCTAGCGGGAGTTCCACAGATACGCAGTATTTT.

V gene TRBV12-3 or TRBV12-4 combines with J gene TRBJ2-7; D remains unclear. This CDR3 contains 11 residues. Trimming took off 6 bases at V and 2 bases at J, with 5 bases between the two ends. CDR3 sequence (DNA): TGTGCCAGCAGACAAGCCTACGAGCAGTACTTC. Protein: CASRQAYEQYF.

The chain couples TRBV10-3 to TRBJ2-1; D remains ambiguous. The CDR3 is 13 amino acids. The V and J ends lost 0 bases and 5 bases respectively, with 5 bases between them. Germline CDR1 ENHRY, CDR2 SYGVKD. The CDR3 protein is CAISESQNNEQFF. DNA of the CDR3: TGTGCCATCAGTGAGTCCCAGAACAATGAGCAGTTCTTC.

The chain recombines TRBV12-3 or TRBV12-4 with TRBJ1-1; the D gene is possibly TRBD1 (6 bases). The V end was cut by 2 bases, the J end by 1 base, with 14 bases between. CDR3 length: 16 residues. CDR3 DNA sequence: TGTGCCAGCAGTTTACGGGGACAAAGCAAGAACACTGAAGCTTTCTTT. Its translation is CASSLRGQSKNTEAFF.